The rows below give T cell receptor beta chains drawn from one sample of a study of OX40 agonist ivuxolimab in advanced cancers. Sequencing was performed with immunoSEQ multiplex PCR; in TCRdb, only in-frame clones are kept and a portion is missing. The data show approximately 14,000 clones, around 76% seen once. The input for sequencing was CD4+ or CD8+ T cells sorted from blood, taken in a trial of the OX40 agonist ivuxolimab. These receptors were obtained from an adult with an advanced solid tumor such as melanoma, head and neck, liver or kidney cancer. Each CDR3 is given with its conserved first and last residue. D genes are given only for firm matches. Some rows mark clone size as missing; the rest say once, few, many or name a class of expanded clone.

clone_size | d_call | j_call | v_call | cdr3_nt | cdr3_aa
medium-sized | - | TRBJ1-6 | TRBV4-3 | TGCGCCAGCAGCGCGTCACACAGGGTCGAGGTTTCACCCCTCCACTTT | CASSASHRVEVSPLHF
- | - | TRBJ2-7 | TRBV21-1 | TGTGCCACCCTAACCTGGGAGGGCTCCTACGAGCAGTACTTC | CATLTWEGSYEQYF
few | - | TRBJ1-1 | TRBV5-1 | TGCGCCAGCAGCCCAGACAGCGGTATGAACACTGAAGCTTTCTTT | CASSPDSGMNTEAFF
- | TRBD1 | TRBJ2-3 | TRBV7-9 | TGTGCCAGCAGCCCGGGACAGGGGGCGGGCACAGATACGCAGTATTTT | CASSPGQGAGTDTQYF
- | TRBD2 | TRBJ2-1 | TRBV4-2 | TGTGCCAGCAGCCAAGGTTTGGGGAGCGGGGCCCTGGGGGAGCAGTTCTTC | CASSQGLGSGALGEQFF
- | - | TRBJ2-1 | TRBV5-5 | TGTGCCAGCAGCTATAACAATGAGCAGTTCTTC | CASSYNNEQFF
- | - | TRBJ1-5 | TRBV7-9 | TGTGCCAGCAGCTTAGGGGCCCCCAATCAGCCCCAGCATTTT | CASSLGAPNQPQHF
- | - | TRBJ2-3 | TRBV7-8 | TGTGCCAGCAGCCCCCCGAGGGGTGCAGATACGCAGTATTTT | CASSPPRGADTQYF
- | TRBD1 | TRBJ2-7 | TRBV7-9 | TGTGCCAGCAGCATTCAGGGGGCGCGCTACGAGCAGTACTTC | CASSIQGARYEQYF
- | - | TRBJ2-2 | TRBV5-1 | TGCGCCAGCAGCTTGGGGGGGCCCACCGGGGAGCTGTTTTTT | CASSLGGPTGELFF
medium-sized | - | TRBJ1-3 | TRBV4-3 | TGCGCCAGCAGCCCCAGAGGGGAGCCTGGAAACACCATATATTTT | CASSPRGEPGNTIYF
- | - | TRBJ2-7 | TRBV5-1 | TGCGCCAGCAGCTTGGGACGTGATTATAACTACGAGCAGTACTTC | CASSLGRDYNYEQYF
- | TRBD1 | TRBJ2-5 | TRBV2 | TGTGCCAGCGGACAGGGACCCCAAGAGACCCAGTACTTC | CASGQGPQETQYF
- | TRBD1 | TRBJ2-7 | TRBV13 | TGTGCCAGCAGCACAGCAGGGGGCCCCCTGGACGAGCAGTACTTC | CASSTAGGPLDEQYF
- | - | TRBJ1-2 | TRBV4-3 | TGCGCCAGCAGCCAAGAATCCTCGGAGGAGGGCTACACCTTC | CASSQESSEEGYTF
- | TRBD2 | TRBJ2-1 | TRBV19 | TGTGCCAGTACTCGTACCGGCGGGGGGGCAGGAAATGAGCAGTTCTTC | CASTRTGGGAGNEQFF
- | - | TRBJ1-2 | TRBV19 | TGTGCCAGTAGCCAGTTGGGGTTCGATGGCTACACCTTC | CASSQLGFDGYTF
- | TRBD1 | TRBJ1-1 | TRBV5-1 | TGCGCCAGCAGCGGGGACAGGGTCGGTGAAGCTTTCTTT | CASSGDRVGEAFF
- | - | TRBJ2-3 | TRBV9 | TGTGCCAGCAGCAACGGGGCAGGGAGCACAGATACGCAGTATTTT | CASSNGAGSTDTQYF
- | - | TRBJ1-1 | TRBV27 | TGTGCCAGCCAGGGTTTCCCTGAAGCTTTCTTT | CASQGFPEAFF
- | - | TRBJ2-7 | TRBV27 | TGTGCCAGCAGTTTCGGTGGCCGCTACGAGCAGTACTTC | CASSFGGRYEQYF
- | - | TRBJ2-7 | TRBV4-2 | TGTGCCAGCAGCCAAGGGTCCTCCTACGAGCAGTACTTC | CASSQGSSYEQYF
- | - | TRBJ2-3 | TRBV11-2 | TGTGCCAGCAGCCGGTCGGGGTACACAGATACGCAGTATTTT | CASSRSGYTDTQYF
- | - | TRBJ2-5 | TRBV18 | TGTGCCAGCTCACCATCCGGAAGGGGGGGACAAGAGACCCAGTACTTC | CASSPSGRGGQETQYF
once | TRBD1 | TRBJ1-2 | TRBV6-5 | TGTGCCAGCAGTCCCACGGACAGGTTAAACTATGGCTACACCTTC | CASSPTDRLNYGYTF
- | TRBD1 | TRBJ2-7 | TRBV7-9 | TGTGCCAGCAGCTCACGGGACAGGGCCTACGAGCAGTACTTC | CASSSRDRAYEQYF
medium-sized | - | TRBJ1-1 | TRBV7-8 | TGTGCCAGCAGCTTAGTAAGTGAAGCTTTCTTT | CASSLVSEAFF
- | TRBD1 | TRBJ1-2 | TRBV11-1 | TGTGCCAGCAGCCACACGACAGGGTCTGGCTACACCTTC | CASSHTTGSGYTF
once | - | TRBJ2-3 | TRBV10-3 | TGTGCCATCAGTCTATCGGGGAGCACAGATACGCAGTATTTT | CAISLSGSTDTQYF
- | - | TRBJ2-2 | TRBV30 | TGTGCCTGGAAACCTACCGGGGAGCTGTTTTTT | CAWKPTGELFF
medium-sized | - | TRBJ2-7 | TRBV13 | TGTGCCAGCAGCTTAGGGTCCTACGAGCAGTACTTC | CASSLGSYEQYF
- | - | TRBJ2-7 | TRBV29-1 | TGCAGCGGGGGGGACAGCGGATACGAGCAGTACTTC | CSGGDSGYEQYF
- | - | TRBJ2-7 | TRBV30 | TGTGCCTGCCGGGACGGGTCCTACGAGCAGTACTTC | CACRDGSYEQYF
- | - | TRBJ2-7 | TRBV19 | TGTGCCAGTAAGGACAGAAGCTCCTACGAGCAGTACTTC | CASKDRSSYEQYF
- | TRBD1 | TRBJ1-2 | TRBV13 | TGTGCCAGCAGCAGCCTACAGGGGGGCCTCCTCTATGGCTACACCTTC | CASSSLQGGLLYGYTF
medium-sized | TRBD2 | TRBJ2-2 | TRBV9 | TGTGCCAGCAGCGTAGCGGGGGGGGGCACCGGGGAGCTGTTTTTT | CASSVAGGGTGELFF
- | - | TRBJ1-6 | TRBV6-7 | TGTGCCAGCAGTCTCATTAACAGGAGCTCCTATAATTCACCCCTCCACTTT | CASSLINRSSYNSPLHF
- | TRBD1 | TRBJ1-4 | TRBV19 | TGTGCCAGTGCAAGGACAGGGGGGAATGAAAAACTGTTTTTT | CASARTGGNEKLFF
- | - | TRBJ2-7 | TRBV11-2 | TGTGCCAGCAGTCCGCTATACGAGCAGTACTTC | CASSPLYEQYF
- | - | TRBJ2-5 | TRBV4-1 | TGCGCCAGCAGCCAAGGGCAAAGGACGGCAGAGACCCAGTACTTC | CASSQGQRTAETQYF
- | - | TRBJ2-2 | TRBV4-1 | TGCGCCAGCAGCCAAGCGTTGACCGGGGAGCTGTTTTTT | CASSQALTGELFF
- | TRBD2 | TRBJ2-7 | TRBV5-6 | TGTGCCAGCAGCTGGAACAGCGGGGTCTACGAGCAGTACTTC | CASSWNSGVYEQYF
- | - | TRBJ1-6 | TRBV6-1 | TGTGCCATCAACGACAGGACCCTTTCACCCCTCCACTTT | CAINDRTLSPLHF
once | - | TRBJ2-2 | TRBV19 | TGTGCCAGTAGTATTTGGGGCAGCAACACCGGGGAGCTGTTTTTT | CASSIWGSNTGELFF
- | - | TRBJ1-4 | TRBV9 | TGTGCCAGCAGCCCCGGTGAAAAACTGTTTTTT | CASSPGEKLFF
once | TRBD2 | TRBJ2-1 | TRBV19 | TGTGCCAGTAGTATCGGCGGGGGGGCCCGCAATGAGCAGTTCTTC | CASSIGGGARNEQFF